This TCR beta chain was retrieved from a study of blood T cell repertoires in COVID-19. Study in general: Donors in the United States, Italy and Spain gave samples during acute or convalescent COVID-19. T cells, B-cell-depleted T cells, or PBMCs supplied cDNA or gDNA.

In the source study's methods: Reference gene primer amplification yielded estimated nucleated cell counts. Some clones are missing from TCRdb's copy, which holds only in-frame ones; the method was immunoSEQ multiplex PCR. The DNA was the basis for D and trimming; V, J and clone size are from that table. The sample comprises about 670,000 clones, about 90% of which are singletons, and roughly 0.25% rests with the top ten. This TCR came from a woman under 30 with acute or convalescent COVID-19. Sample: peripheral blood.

The CDR3 protein is CASTPKNGLVNEQYF. The CDR3 coding sequence is TGTGCCAGCACCCCCAAAAATGGACTTGTCAACGAGCAGTACTTC. The rearrangement joins TRBV5-4 to TRBJ2-7; D may be TRBD2 (5 bases). The germline V gene has CDR1 SGHNT and CDR2 YYREEE (reference sequence). The V end was cut by 6 bases, the J end by 5 bases, with 21 bases between. The CDR3 has 15 residues. The whole variable domain, filled in from reference TRBV5-4 and TRBJ2-7, reads ETGVTQSPTHLIKTRGQQVTLRCSSQSGHNTVSWYQQALGQGPQFIFQYYREEENGRGNFPPRFSGLQFPNYSSELNVNALELDDSALYLCASTPKNGLVNEQYFGPGTRLTVT.